The rows below give T cell receptor beta chains drawn from one sample of a study of early T cells in non-severe SARS-CoV-2 infection. TCRdb re-called the 5' RACE reads with MiXCR, one entry per CDR3 protein. The sample carries tens of thousands of distinct CDR3 sequences, about 6% recorded once. Sequenced sample: whole blood. These receptors all stem from an adult who was a healthcare worker with PCR-confirmed SARS-CoV-2 infection or an uninfected control (not recorded which). CDR3s include the opening cysteine and the closing phenylalanine or tryptophan. The order of the fields is D gene, V gene, clone size, J gene, CDR3 DNA, CDR3 protein. The D gene is left open where the match is weak. Part of the rows lack a size; the others show once, few, many or a class for expanded clones.

TRBD1	TRBV6-1	many	TRBJ1-5	TGTGCCAGCAGTTTCGGACAGGGGAGCAATCAGCCCCAGCATTTT	CASSFGQGSNQPQHF
TRBD1	TRBV7-9	few	TRBJ2-1	TGTGCCAGCAGCCTCGGACAGGGGACTGAGCAGTTCTTC	CASSLGQGTEQFF
NA	TRBV7-2	many	TRBJ2-7	TGTGCCAGCAGCCTTTGGGGGGGGCAGACCTACGAGCAGTACTTC	CASSLWGGQTYEQYF
NA	TRBV4-3	few	TRBJ2-7	TGCGCCAGCAGCCAAGATGTCAGTTTCTACGAGCAGTACTTC	CASSQDVSFYEQYF
NA	TRBV5-6	few	TRBJ2-2	TGTGCCAGCAGCTCCGGGACCGGGGAGCTGTTTTTT	CASSSGTGELFF
NA	TRBV12-3/TRBV12-4	many	TRBJ1-4	TGTGCCAGCAAGTACATGGACGGTAATGAAAAACTGTTTTTT	CASKYMDGNEKLFF
TRBD1	TRBV20-1	many	TRBJ2-2	TGCAGTGCTAGAGATCCCGGACAGGGGGCCGGGGAGCTGTTTTTT	CSARDPGQGAGELFF
NA	TRBV6-5	many	TRBJ1-1	TGTGCCAGCATCAGGCAGTGGGGCACTGAAGCTTTCTTT	CASIRQWGTEAFF
TRBD2	TRBV7-9	few	TRBJ2-5	TGTGCCAGCAGGGCGGTGAGACTAGCGCAAGAGACCCAGTACTTC	CASRAVRLAQETQYF
NA	TRBV5-1	many	TRBJ2-2	TGCGCCAGCAAGCAGGGAACGAACACCGGGGAGCTGTTTTTT	CASKQGTNTGELFF
TRBD2	TRBV20-1	many	TRBJ2-1	TGCAGTGCTAGCGGGGGGGCCGTTGGCAATGAGCAGTTCTTC	CSASGGAVGNEQFF
NA	TRBV7-3	many	TRBJ2-3	TGTGCCAGCAGCTTACGGGGACGGGGAAACACAGATACGCAGTATTTT	CASSLRGRGNTDTQYF
TRBD2	TRBV20-1	NA	TRBJ2-3	TGCAGTGCAAGAGATCCCAGCGGGGGGGAAGTAGATACGCAGTATTTT	CSARDPSGGEVDTQYF
NA	TRBV18	many	TRBJ2-7	TGTGCCAGCTCACCAACCCTCAACTACGAGCAGTACTTC	CASSPTLNYEQYF
NA	TRBV25-1	few	TRBJ2-2	TGTGCCAGCAGTGAGGTTTCCGGAGCCGGGGAGCTGTTTTTT	CASSEVSGAGELFF
NA	TRBV27	NA	TRBJ1-6	TGTGCCAGCAGTCGGGATAATTCACCCCTCCACTTT	CASSRDNSPLHF
NA	TRBV5-1	many	TRBJ1-1	TGCGCCAGCAGCACATCACAAGGGACTGAAGCTTTCTTT	CASSTSQGTEAFF
TRBD1	TRBV5-5	many	TRBJ2-3	TGTGCCAGCAGCATAAGGGTCCAGACAGGGGGCAAGGATACGCAGTATTTT	CASSIRVQTGGKDTQYF
TRBD2	TRBV7-6	many	TRBJ2-2	TGTGCCAGCAGCTTAGTAGCGGGGGGTGGAGAGCTGTTTTTT	CASSLVAGGGELFF
NA	TRBV29-1	few	TRBJ1-1	TGCAGCGGAGGGCCATGGAACACTGAAGCTTTCTTT	CSGGPWNTEAFF
NA	TRBV11-3	many	TRBJ2-3	TGTGCCAGCAGCTTAGGGGCTTCGACAGGACCCGACGATACGCAGTATTTT	CASSLGASTGPDDTQYF
TRBD2	TRBV4-3	many	TRBJ2-3	TGCGCCAGCAGCCCAAGACTAGCGAGGCCAGATACGCAGTATTTT	CASSPRLARPDTQYF
NA	TRBV7-3	many	TRBJ2-3	TGTGCCAGCAGCTTAATGTCGACAACCATCACAGATACGCAGTATTTT	CASSLMSTTITDTQYF
NA	TRBV28	many	TRBJ2-7	TGTGCCAGCGGCCCATACGAGCAGTACTTC	CASGPYEQYF
TRBD1	TRBV5-1	many	TRBJ2-5	TGCGCCAGCAGCTTGGGCAAGGGGGCTTGGGAGACCCAGTACTTC	CASSLGKGAWETQYF
NA	TRBV7-7	many	TRBJ2-2	TGTGCCAGCAGCTTAAAAGGGGTGCGGAATCCGATGAACACCGGGGAGCTGTTTTTT	CASSLKGVRNPMNTGELFF
NA	TRBV5-1	many	TRBJ1-1	TGCGCCAGCAGGCGGAAGGGAGTGAACACTGAAGCTTTCTTT	CASRRKGVNTEAFF
NA	TRBV7-7	many	TRBJ1-1	TGTGCCAGCAGCCCGGGATTGAACACTGAAGCTTTCTTT	CASSPGLNTEAFF
NA	TRBV27	many	TRBJ1-2	TGTGCCAGCAGTACACAGGGAGCTAACTATGGCTACACCTTC	CASSTQGANYGYTF
TRBD2	TRBV28	many	TRBJ2-1	TGTGCCAGCTCTCTAGCGGGGAAGCAGTTCTTC	CASSLAGKQFF
TRBD1	TRBV29-1	NA	TRBJ2-3	TGCAGCGTGCCCTTAGACAGGGACAAGGCAGATACGCAGTATTTT	CSVPLDRDKADTQYF
TRBD1	TRBV28	few	TRBJ2-2	TGTGCCAGCAGGTTTGGGGGACAGACGAACACCGGGGAGCTGTTTTTT	CASRFGGQTNTGELFF
NA	TRBV11-2	many	TRBJ2-7	TGTGCCAGCAGCAACACCAGGACTTGGAGCTACGAGCAGTACTTC	CASSNTRTWSYEQYF
NA	TRBV7-6	many	TRBJ1-5	TGTGCCAGCAGCCCCGCGCTGGGTCAGCCCCAGCATTTT	CASSPALGQPQHF
NA	TRBV5-1	many	TRBJ1-6	TGCGCCAGCAATGACGGGGGGAATTCACCCCTCCACTTT	CASNDGGNSPLHF
NA	TRBV5-1	NA	TRBJ2-1	TGCGCCAGCAGCATCAACGGGGAGCAGTTCTTC	CASSINGEQFF
TRBD2	TRBV30	few	TRBJ2-7	TGTGCCTGGAGTGGTCTAGCGGGGGGTGAGCAGTACTTC	CAWSGLAGGEQYF
NA	TRBV5-1	few	TRBJ2-1	TGCGCCAGCAGCTTGGCAGCACCTTACAATGAGCAGTTCTTC	CASSLAAPYNEQFF
TRBD1	TRBV6-6	many	TRBJ2-1	TGTGCCAGCAGGCTCGGGGGGACAGGGGACGGGGTTGAGCAGTTCTTC	CASRLGGTGDGVEQFF
TRBD2	TRBV5-1	few	TRBJ2-1	TGCGCCAGCAGCGGATATGGACTAGACGCCTACAATGAGCAGTTCTTC	CASSGYGLDAYNEQFF
NA	TRBV12-3/TRBV12-4	NA	TRBJ1-1	TGTGCCAGCAGCATCCTGGGTCGGACGAACACTGAAGCTTTCTTT	CASSILGRTNTEAFF
TRBD1	TRBV6-2/TRBV6-3	few	TRBJ2-7	TGTGCCAGCAGTACGCCCCCGACTCAGGGGGCGCGCTACGAGCAGTACTTC	CASSTPPTQGARYEQYF
TRBD1	TRBV12-3/TRBV12-4	many	TRBJ1-2	TGTGCCAGCACGCGGACAGGGGAGGGCTATGGCTACACCTTC	CASTRTGEGYGYTF
TRBD1	TRBV12-3/TRBV12-4	few	TRBJ2-7	TGTGCCAGCAGTGCGACGGACAGGAAATCCTCCTACGAGCAGTACTTC	CASSATDRKSSYEQYF
NA	TRBV29-1	many	TRBJ2-3	TGCAGCGTTTTTATTCAGGGGCCAGATACGCAGTATTTT	CSVFIQGPDTQYF
NA	TRBV4-3	many	TRBJ2-2	TGCGCCAGCAGCCAAGACACAGGGGCGGGGCTGAACACCGGGGAGCTGTTTTTT	CASSQDTGAGLNTGELFF
TRBD1	TRBV10-3	many	TRBJ2-2	TGTGCCATCAGTGAGTCTCGACAGGGTGGCACCGGGGAGCTGTTTTTT	CAISESRQGGTGELFF
NA	TRBV6-2/TRBV6-3	many	TRBJ1-1	TGTGCCAGCAGCCCTATTCAATGGAACACTGAAGCTTTCTTT	CASSPIQWNTEAFF
TRBD2	TRBV6-6	many	TRBJ2-3	TGTGCCAGCAGTTACGGACTAGGTATTGGCACAGATACGCAGTATTTT	CASSYGLGIGTDTQYF
TRBD1	TRBV7-2	many	TRBJ2-7	TGTGCCAGCAGTTTCCAACAGGGGACCTACGAGCAGTACTTC	CASSFQQGTYEQYF
NA	TRBV27	many	TRBJ2-1	TGTGCCAGCACCACGACAGCATACAATGAGCAGTTCTTC	CASTTTAYNEQFF
NA	TRBV3-1	few	TRBJ1-1	TGTGCCAGCAGCCAGGGGCACGGTCGGGCTGAAGCTTTCTTT	CASSQGHGRAEAFF
NA	TRBV3-1	many	TRBJ1-2	TGTGCCAGCAGCCAAGAGCTGATTGGGTATGGCTACACCTTC	CASSQELIGYGYTF
TRBD2	TRBV29-1	many	TRBJ2-7	TGCAGCGTACAAACTAGCGGAAGTTCCTACGAGCAGTACTTC	CSVQTSGSSYEQYF
TRBD1	TRBV29-1	many	TRBJ2-7	TGCAGCGTTGTAACAGGGGGCTCCTACGAGCAGTACTTC	CSVVTGGSYEQYF
NA	TRBV20-1	NA	TRBJ2-5	TGCAGTGCTAGAGATAAGGGGTTTGTAGAGACCCAGTACTTC	CSARDKGFVETQYF
NA	TRBV28	many	TRBJ2-7	TGTGCCAGCAGTTCCTTGGGCGAGCAGTACTTC	CASSSLGEQYF
NA	TRBV28	many	TRBJ1-5	TGTGCCAGCAGTTTAGACCAAAACCGAAATCAGCCCCAGCATTTT	CASSLDQNRNQPQHF
NA	TRBV9	many	TRBJ2-1	TGTGCCAGCAGCCCCCGGGACGTCAACAATGAGCAGTTCTTC	CASSPRDVNNEQFF
NA	TRBV7-2	many	TRBJ2-6	TGTGCCAGCAGCTCCCGGCTGGACAGCCCCTCTGGGGCCAACGTCCTGACTTTC	CASSSRLDSPSGANVLTF